This T cell receptor beta chain was sequenced during a study of OX40 agonist ivuxolimab in advanced cancers. Study context: The mean age was approximately 60 years, ranging from about 20 to 90, with roughly four fifths of participants male.

Study findings and constraints: A proportion of nonresponders additionally exhibited low normalized T-cell clonal expansion. On average, CD8+ T cells had more expanded clones than CD4+.

In its sample, this clone was seen once. Its matching antigen is unknown. The CDR3 has 15 residues. The trim removed 5 bases at V and 1 base at J, leaving 5 bases unmatched. The germline V gene encodes CDR1 SNHLY and CDR2 FYNNEI. Blood sampling took place at baseline, cycle 4 day 1, and cycle 7 day 1. The repertoire was sequenced with immunoSEQ multiplex PCR; TCRdb's copy has only in-frame clones and lacks some. In the table there are 50,000 or so clones, approximately 87% of which are singletons. The sequence came from an adult with an advanced solid tumor such as melanoma, head and neck, liver or kidney cancer. The sequences come from CD4+ or CD8+ T cells sorted from blood, collected in a trial of the OX40 agonist ivuxolimab. This chain links TRBV2 with TRBJ1-5, with 7 nucleotides matching TRBD1. In DNA form, the CDR3 reads TGTGCCAGCAGTCTACAGGGGCTCAGCAATCAGCCCCAGCATTTT. It specifies CASSLQGLSNQPQHF.